This T cell receptor beta chain was recorded in a study of human T cells and chemical hapten exposure. As to time point: pre-sensitization, week 0. Treatment specified: therapeutic diphenylcyclopropenone sensitization with weekly scalp DPC. Blood was drawn before each patch test was applied. From whole blood left unfractionated, total RNA was extracted. In the original processing: Counts of TCRs in each sample centred on a median of about 95,000 and extended from approximately 25,000 to 650,000. TCRdb reprocessed the RACE reads with MiXCR, giving one entry per CDR3 protein. These V and J calls derive from TCRdb rather than the authors' analysis. This sample has approximately 400,000 distinct CDR3 sequences, with approximately 5% found just once. The CDR3 spans 11 residues. V dropped 4 bases and J dropped 5 bases, with 5 bases sitting between them. CDR1 is SGHRS and CDR2 is YFSETQ in the germline V gene.

The clonotype was recovered from a woman aged 50 to 60 with alopecia areata. Some clones in this sample may be carry-over from other donors' samples. V gene TRBV5-1 combines with J gene TRBJ2-3, with D unclear. The sequencing here drew on whole blood, taken in connection with sensitization to the hapten diphenylcyclopropenone (DPC). The CDR3 loop is CASSNKDTQYF. The CDR3, as DNA: TGCGCCAGCAGCAACAAAGATACGCAGTATTTT.